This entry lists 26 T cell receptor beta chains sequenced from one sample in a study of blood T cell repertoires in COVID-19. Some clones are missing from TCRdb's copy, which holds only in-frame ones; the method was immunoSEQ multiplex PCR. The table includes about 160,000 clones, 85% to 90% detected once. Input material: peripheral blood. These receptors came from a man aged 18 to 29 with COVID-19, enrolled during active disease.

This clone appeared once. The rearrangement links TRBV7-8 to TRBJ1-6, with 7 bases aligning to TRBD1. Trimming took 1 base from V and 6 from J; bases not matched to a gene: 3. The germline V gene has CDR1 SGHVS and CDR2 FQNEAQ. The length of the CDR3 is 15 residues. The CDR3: CASSLDRGRNSPLHF. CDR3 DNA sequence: TGTGCCAGCAGCTTAGACAGGGGACGTAATTCACCCCTCCACTTT.

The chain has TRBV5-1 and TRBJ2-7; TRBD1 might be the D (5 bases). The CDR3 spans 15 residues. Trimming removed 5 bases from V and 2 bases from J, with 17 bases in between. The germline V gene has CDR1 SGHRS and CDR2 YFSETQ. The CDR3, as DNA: TGCGCCAGCAGTCAGGACGGACAACGGGCCTACGAGCAGTACTTC. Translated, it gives CASSQDGQRAYEQYF.

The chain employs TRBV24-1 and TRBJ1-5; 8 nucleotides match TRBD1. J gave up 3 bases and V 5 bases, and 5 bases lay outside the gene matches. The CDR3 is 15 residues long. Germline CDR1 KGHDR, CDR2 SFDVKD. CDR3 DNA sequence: TGTGCCACCAGTGGGTCGGGACAGGACAATCAGCCCCAGCATTTT. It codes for CATSGSGQDNQPQHF.

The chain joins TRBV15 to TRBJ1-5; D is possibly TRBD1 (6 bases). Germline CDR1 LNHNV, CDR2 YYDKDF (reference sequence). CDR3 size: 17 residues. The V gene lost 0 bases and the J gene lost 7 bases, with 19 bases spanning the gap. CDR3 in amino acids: CATSRDYGGAEAQPQHF. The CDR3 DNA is TGTGCCACCAGCAGAGATTACGGGGGGGCCGAAGCACAGCCCCAGCATTTT. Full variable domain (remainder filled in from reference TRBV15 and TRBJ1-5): DAMVIQNPRYQVTQFGKPVTLSCSQTLNHNVMYWYQQKSSQAPKLLFHYYDKDFNNEADTPDNFQSRRPNTSFCFLDIRSPGLGDTAMYLCATSRDYGGAEAQPQHFGDGTRLSIL.

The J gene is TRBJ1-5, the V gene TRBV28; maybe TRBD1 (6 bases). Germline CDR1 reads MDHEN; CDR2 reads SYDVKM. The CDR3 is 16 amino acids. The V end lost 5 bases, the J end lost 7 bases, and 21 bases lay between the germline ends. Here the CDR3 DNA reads TGTGCCAGCAGTCTTCCGAGGGGGAGGGGGGAGCAGCCCCAGCATTTT. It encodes CASSLPRGRGEQPQHF.

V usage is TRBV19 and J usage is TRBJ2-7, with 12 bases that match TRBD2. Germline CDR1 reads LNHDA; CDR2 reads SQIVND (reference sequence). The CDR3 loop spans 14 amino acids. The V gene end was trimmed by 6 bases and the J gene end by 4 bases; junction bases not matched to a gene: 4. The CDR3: CASRKLAGGYEQYF. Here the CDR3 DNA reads TGTGCCAGTAGGAAACTAGCGGGAGGTTACGAGCAGTACTTC.

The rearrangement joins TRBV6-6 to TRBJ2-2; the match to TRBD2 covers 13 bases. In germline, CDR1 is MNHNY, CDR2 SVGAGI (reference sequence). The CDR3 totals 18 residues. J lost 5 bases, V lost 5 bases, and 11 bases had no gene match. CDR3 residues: CASSLSAGLAGETGELFF. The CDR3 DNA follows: TGTGCCAGCAGTCTCTCGGCCGGACTAGCGGGAGAGACCGGGGAGCTGTTTTTT.

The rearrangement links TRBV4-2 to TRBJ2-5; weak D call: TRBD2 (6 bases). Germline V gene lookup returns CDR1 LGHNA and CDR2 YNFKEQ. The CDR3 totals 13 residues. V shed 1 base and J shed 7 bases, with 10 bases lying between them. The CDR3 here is CASSQGAGGTQYF. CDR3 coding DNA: TGTGCCAGCAGCCAAGGAGCGGGCGGGACCCAGTACTTC.

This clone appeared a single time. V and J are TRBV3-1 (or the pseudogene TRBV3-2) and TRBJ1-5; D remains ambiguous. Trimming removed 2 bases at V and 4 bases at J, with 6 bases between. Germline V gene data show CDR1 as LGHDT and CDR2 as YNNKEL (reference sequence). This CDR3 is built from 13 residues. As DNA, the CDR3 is TGTGCCAGCAGCCAATTCACAAATCAGCCCCAGCATTTT. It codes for CASSQFTNQPQHF.

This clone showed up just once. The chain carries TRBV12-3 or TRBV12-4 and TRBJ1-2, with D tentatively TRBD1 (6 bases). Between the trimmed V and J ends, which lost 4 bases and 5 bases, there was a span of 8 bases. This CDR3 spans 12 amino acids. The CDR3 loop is CASSSDSYGYTF. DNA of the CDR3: TGTGCCAGCAGTTCGGACAGTTATGGCTACACCTTC.

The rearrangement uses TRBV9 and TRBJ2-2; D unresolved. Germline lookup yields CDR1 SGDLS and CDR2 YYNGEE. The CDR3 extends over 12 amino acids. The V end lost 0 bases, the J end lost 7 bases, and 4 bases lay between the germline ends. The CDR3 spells CASSVGGGELFF. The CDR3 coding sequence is TGTGCCAGCAGCGTAGGAGGCGGGGAGCTGTTTTTT.

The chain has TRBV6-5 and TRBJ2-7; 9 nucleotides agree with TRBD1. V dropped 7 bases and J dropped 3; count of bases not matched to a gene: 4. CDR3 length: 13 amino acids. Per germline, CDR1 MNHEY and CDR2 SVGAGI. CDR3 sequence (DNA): TGTGCCAGCAAAGGGACAGGGAACTACGAGCAGTACTTC. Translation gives CASKGTGNYEQYF.

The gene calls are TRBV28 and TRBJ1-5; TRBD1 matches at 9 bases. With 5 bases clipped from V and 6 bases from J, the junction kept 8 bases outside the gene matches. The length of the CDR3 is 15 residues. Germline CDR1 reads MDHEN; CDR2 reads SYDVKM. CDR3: CASSIPGTGSQPQHF. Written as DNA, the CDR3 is TGTGCCAGCAGTATACCCGGGACAGGGAGTCAGCCCCAGCATTTT.

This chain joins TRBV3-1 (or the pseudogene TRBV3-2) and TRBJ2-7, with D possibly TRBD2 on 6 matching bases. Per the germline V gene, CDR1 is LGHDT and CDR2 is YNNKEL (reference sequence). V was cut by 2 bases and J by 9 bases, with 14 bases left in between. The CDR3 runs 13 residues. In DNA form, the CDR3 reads TGTGCCAGCAGCCAAAGTGGGGGGAGCGGGCAGTACTTC. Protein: CASSQSGGSGQYF.

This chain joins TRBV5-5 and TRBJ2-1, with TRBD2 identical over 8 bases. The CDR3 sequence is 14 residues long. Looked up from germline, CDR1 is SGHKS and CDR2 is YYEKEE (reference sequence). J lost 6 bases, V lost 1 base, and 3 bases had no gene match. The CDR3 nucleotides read TGTGCCAGCAGCTTGCGGGAGGGTCCCAATGAGCAGTTCTTC. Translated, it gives CASSLREGPNEQFF.

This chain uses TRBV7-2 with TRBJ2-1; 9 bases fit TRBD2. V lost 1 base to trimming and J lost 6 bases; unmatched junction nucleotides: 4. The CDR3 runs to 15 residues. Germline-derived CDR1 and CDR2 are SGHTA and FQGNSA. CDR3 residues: CASSLVAGAPNEQFF. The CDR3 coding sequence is TGTGCCAGCAGCTTAGTAGCGGGAGCCCCCAATGAGCAGTTCTTC. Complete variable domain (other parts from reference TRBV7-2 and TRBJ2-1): GAGVSQSPSNKVTEKGKDVELRCDPISGHTALYWYRQSLGQGLEFLIYFQGNSAPDKSGLPSDRFSAERTGGSVSTLTIQRTQQEDSAVYLCASSLVAGAPNEQFFGPGTRLTVL.

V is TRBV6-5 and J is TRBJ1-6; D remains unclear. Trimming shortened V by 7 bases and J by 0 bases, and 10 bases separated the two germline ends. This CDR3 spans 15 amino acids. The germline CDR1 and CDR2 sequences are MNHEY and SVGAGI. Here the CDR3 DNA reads TGTGCCAGCAAGCCGGGAAGCTCCTATAATTCACCCCTCCACTTT. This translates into CASKPGSSYNSPLHF.

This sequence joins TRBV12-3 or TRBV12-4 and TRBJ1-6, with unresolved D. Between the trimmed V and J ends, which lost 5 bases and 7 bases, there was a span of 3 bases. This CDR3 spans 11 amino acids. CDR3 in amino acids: CASSQNSPLHF. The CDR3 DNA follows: TGTGCCAGCAGTCAAAATTCACCCCTCCACTTT.

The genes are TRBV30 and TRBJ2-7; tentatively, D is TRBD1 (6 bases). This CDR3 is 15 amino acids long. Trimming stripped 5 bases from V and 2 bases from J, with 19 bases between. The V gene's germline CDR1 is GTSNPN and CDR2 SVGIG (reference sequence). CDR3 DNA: TGTGCCTGGGCCACAGGGTTTCCTCAAACCTACGAGCAGTACTTC. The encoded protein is CAWATGFPQTYEQYF.

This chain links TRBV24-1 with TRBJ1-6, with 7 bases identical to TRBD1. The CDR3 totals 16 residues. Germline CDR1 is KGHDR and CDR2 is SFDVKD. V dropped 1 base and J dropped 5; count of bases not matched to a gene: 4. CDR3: CATSDFSQGDNSPLHF. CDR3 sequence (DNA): TGTGCCACCAGTGATTTTTCCCAGGGGGATAATTCACCCCTCCACTTT.

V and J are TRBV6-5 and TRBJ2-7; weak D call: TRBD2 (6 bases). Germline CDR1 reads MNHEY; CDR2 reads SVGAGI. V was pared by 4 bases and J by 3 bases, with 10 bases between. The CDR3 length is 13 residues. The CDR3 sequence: CASSLAANYEQYF. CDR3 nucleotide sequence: TGTGCCAGCAGTTTAGCGGCCAACTACGAGCAGTACTTC.

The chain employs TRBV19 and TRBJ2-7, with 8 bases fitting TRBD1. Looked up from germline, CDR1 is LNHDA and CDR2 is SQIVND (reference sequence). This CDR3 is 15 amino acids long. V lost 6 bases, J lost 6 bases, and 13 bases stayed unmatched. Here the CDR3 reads CASSHRLDRVAEQYF. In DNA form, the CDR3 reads TGTGCCAGTAGCCACCGGTTGGACAGGGTGGCCGAGCAGTACTTC.

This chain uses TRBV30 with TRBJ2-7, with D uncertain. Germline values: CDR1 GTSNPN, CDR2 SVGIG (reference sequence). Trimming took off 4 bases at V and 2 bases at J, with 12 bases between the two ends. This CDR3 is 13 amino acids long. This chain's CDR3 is CAWTRVGTYEQYF. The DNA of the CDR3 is TGTGCCTGGACCCGGGTGGGTACCTACGAGCAGTACTTC. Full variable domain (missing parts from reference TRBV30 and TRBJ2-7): SQTIHQWPATLVQPVGSPLSLECTVEGTSNPNLYWYRQAAGRGLQLLFYSVGIGQISSEVPQNLSASRPQDRQFILSSKKLLLSDSGFYLCAWTRVGTYEQYFGPGTRLTVT.

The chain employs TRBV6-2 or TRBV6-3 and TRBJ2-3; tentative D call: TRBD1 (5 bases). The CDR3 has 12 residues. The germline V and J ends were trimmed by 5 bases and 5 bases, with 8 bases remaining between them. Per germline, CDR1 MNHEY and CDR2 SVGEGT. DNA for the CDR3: TGTGCCAGCAGTCGGCAGGGAGATACGCAGTATTTT. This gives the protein CASSRQGDTQYF.

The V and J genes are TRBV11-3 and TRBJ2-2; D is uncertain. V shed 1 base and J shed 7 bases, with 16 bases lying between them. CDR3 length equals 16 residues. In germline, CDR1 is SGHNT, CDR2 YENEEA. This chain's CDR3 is CASSLGPHYSLGELFF. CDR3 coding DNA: TGTGCCAGCAGCTTAGGCCCCCACTACTCGCTCGGGGAGCTGTTTTTT.

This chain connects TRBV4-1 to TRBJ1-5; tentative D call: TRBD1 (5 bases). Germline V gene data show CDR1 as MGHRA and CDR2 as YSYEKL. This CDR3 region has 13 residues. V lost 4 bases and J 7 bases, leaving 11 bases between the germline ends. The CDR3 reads CASSRGEAQPQHF. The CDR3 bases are TGCGCCAGCAGCCGAGGGGAGGCCCAGCCCCAGCATTTT.